This is a list of T cell receptor beta chains from one sample in a study of T-cell reconstitution after alpha-beta-depleted transplantation in children. TCRdb independently ran MiXCR on the PCR reads; one entry per CDR3 protein. The sample carries tens of thousands of distinct CDR3 sequences, about 40% recorded once. This material consisted of PBMCs, mostly from graft donor cells, taken 360 days after TCRalphabeta/CD19-depleted stem cell transplant. These receptors were taken from a male patient younger than 18 who had a stem cell transplant for acute lymphoblastic leukemia, so the T cells may come from the graft donor. Both conserved end residues are part of each CDR3. A D gene is named only where the DNA matches it firmly. Clone size is stated in some rows and not others, as once, few, many or a class when expanded.

D gene: .
clone size: .
V gene: TRBV29-1
J gene: TRBJ2-5
CDR3 protein: CSVENREETQYF
CDR3 DNA: TGCAGCGTTGAGAACAGGGAAGAGACCCAGTACTTC

D gene: .
clone size: few
V gene: TRBV7-9
J gene: TRBJ1-2
CDR3 protein: CASSLAGGRNYGYTF
CDR3 DNA: TGTGCCAGCAGCCTAGCGGGGGGTCGGAACTATGGCTACACCTTC

D gene: .
clone size: .
V gene: TRBV7-3
J gene: TRBJ2-1
CDR3 protein: CASSLTQGYGNNEQFF
CDR3 DNA: TGTGCCAGCAGCTTAACCCAGGGGTACGGGAACAATGAGCAGTTCTTC

D gene: .
clone size: .
V gene: TRBV4-3
J gene: TRBJ2-2
CDR3 protein: CASSQGIAGSSTGELFF
CDR3 DNA: TGCGCCAGCAGCCAAGGAATCGCGGGTAGTAGCACCGGGGAGCTGTTTTTT

D gene: .
clone size: few
V gene: TRBV29-1
J gene: TRBJ2-7
CDR3 protein: CSVVRGGYEQYF
CDR3 DNA: TGCAGCGTTGTAAGGGGGGGCTACGAGCAGTACTTC

D gene: .
clone size: .
V gene: TRBV12-3/TRBV12-4
J gene: TRBJ2-1
CDR3 protein: CASREGLYNEQFF
CDR3 DNA: TGTGCCAGCAGGGAGGGCCTCTACAATGAGCAGTTCTTC

D gene: .
clone size: .
V gene: TRBV27
J gene: TRBJ2-5
CDR3 protein: CASSLMKETQYF
CDR3 DNA: TGTGCCAGCAGTTTAATGAAAGAGACCCAGTACTTC

D gene: .
clone size: .
V gene: TRBV5-1
J gene: TRBJ2-7
CDR3 protein: CASGRISSYEQYF
CDR3 DNA: TGCGCCAGCGGGCGCATCAGCTCCTACGAGCAGTACTTC

D gene: .
clone size: .
V gene: TRBV29-1
J gene: TRBJ2-3
CDR3 protein: CSVARAPDTQYF
CDR3 DNA: TGCAGCGTTGCCAGGGCCCCAGATACGCAGTATTTT

D gene: .
clone size: few
V gene: TRBV5-1
J gene: TRBJ2-1
CDR3 protein: CASSSRTGGLAGVEQFF
CDR3 DNA: TGCGCCAGCAGTTCCCGGACAGGGGGCCTAGCGGGAGTCGAGCAGTTCTTC

D gene: TRBD1
clone size: .
V gene: TRBV25-1
J gene: TRBJ2-7
CDR3 protein: CASSGRQGASDEQYF
CDR3 DNA: TGTGCCAGCAGCGGAAGACAGGGGGCTAGCGACGAGCAGTACTTC

D gene: .
clone size: few
V gene: TRBV29-1
J gene: TRBJ2-4
CDR3 protein: CSVYTPSQGFKNIQYF
CDR3 DNA: TGCAGCGTCTATACCCCTTCTCAGGGGTTCAAAAACATTCAGTACTTC

D gene: .
clone size: .
V gene: TRBV28
J gene: TRBJ1-1
CDR3 protein: CASSLTLQEAFF
CDR3 DNA: TGTGCCAGCAGCCTGACACTCCAAGAAGCTTTCTTT

D gene: .
clone size: .
V gene: TRBV24-1
J gene: TRBJ2-2
CDR3 protein: CATSDRKDTGELFF
CDR3 DNA: TGTGCCACCAGTGATCGCAAGGACACCGGGGAGCTGTTTTTT

D gene: TRBD1
clone size: .
V gene: TRBV15
J gene: TRBJ1-2
CDR3 protein: CATSEQGALLYGYTF
CDR3 DNA: TGTGCCACCAGCGAACAGGGGGCGCTTCTATATGGCTACACCTTC

D gene: TRBD1
clone size: few
V gene: TRBV2
J gene: TRBJ2-1
CDR3 protein: CASIPGQHNEQFF
CDR3 DNA: TGTGCCAGCATCCCGGGACAGCACAATGAGCAGTTCTTC

D gene: TRBD2
clone size: .
V gene: TRBV6-1
J gene: TRBJ2-3
CDR3 protein: CASSEPAGGEDTQYF
CDR3 DNA: TGTGCCAGCAGTGAACCAGCGGGAGGCGAGGATACGCAGTATTTT

D gene: .
clone size: .
V gene: TRBV28
J gene: TRBJ2-4
CDR3 protein: CAISRSRNIQYF
CDR3 DNA: TGTGCCATCAGTCGGAGTAGAAACATTCAGTACTTC

D gene: .
clone size: few
V gene: TRBV7-6
J gene: TRBJ1-4
CDR3 protein: CASSLEGTNNEKLFF
CDR3 DNA: TGTGCCAGCAGCTTAGAAGGGACCAATAATGAAAAACTGTTTTTT

D gene: .
clone size: .
V gene: TRBV10-3
J gene: TRBJ2-2
CDR3 protein: CAISLFRVPRSGELFF
CDR3 DNA: TGTGCCATCAGCTTATTCAGGGTCCCCCGATCCGGGGAGCTGTTTTTT

D gene: .
clone size: few
V gene: TRBV5-1
J gene: TRBJ1-4
CDR3 protein: CASSKGWNEKLFF
CDR3 DNA: TGCGCCAGCAGCAAGGGATGGAATGAAAAACTGTTTTTT

D gene: .
clone size: .
V gene: TRBV21-1
J gene: TRBJ2-7
CDR3 protein: CASSKALSRTSGGKRSYEQYF
CDR3 DNA: TGTGCCAGCAGCAAAGCGCTTTCGAGGACTAGCGGGGGTAAAAGGAGCTACGAGCAGTACTTC